The 23 T cell receptor beta chains listed next were all sequenced from one sample in a study of cytomegalovirus exposure and HLA in healthy donors. Primers for the PCR totalled 60 Vbeta and 13 Jbeta. This table comes from immunoSEQ multiplex PCR, and its TCRdb copy is limited to in-frame clones, with some not included. The data show some 56,000 clones, roughly three fifths seen once. Sample: PBMCs. These TCRs come from a human donor in good health.

The CDR3 sequence is CASSLSGTGPYEQYF. CDR3 nucleotide sequence: TGTGCCAGCAGTTTATCCGGGACAGGGCCCTACGAGCAGTACTTC. V and J are TRBV7-2 and TRBJ2-7; 9 bases map to TRBD1. The CDR3 is 15 residues long. Germline values: CDR1 SGHTA, CDR2 FQGNSA. V shed 6 bases, J shed 2 bases, and the junction held 8 bases outside the gene matches.

Concerning this clone: One end of the junction varies from germline; a read error may be responsible. The chain links TRBV6-5 to TRBJ1-2; D remains ambiguous. The CDR3 is 13 amino acids. CDR1 and CDR2 from the germline V gene are MNHEY and SVGAGI. CDR3 protein: CASSPRLQYGYPF. CDR3 coding DNA: TGTGCCAGCAGCCCTCGATTACAGTATGGCTACCCCTTC.

The rearrangement uses TRBV7-2 and TRBJ2-1; TRBD2 matches at 9 bases. From germline, CDR1 is SGHTA and CDR2 FQGNSA. The CDR3 has 15 residues. V shed 7 bases, J shed 3 bases, and the junction held 7 bases outside the gene matches. The CDR3 spells CASTLVAGDYNEQFF. The CDR3 DNA reads TGTGCCAGCACCCTAGTAGCGGGGGACTACAATGAGCAGTTCTTC.

The chain links TRBV7-9 to TRBJ1-1; 7 bases line up with TRBD1. Germline values: CDR1 SEHNR, CDR2 FQNEAQ (reference sequence). The V segment lost 4 bases and the J segment 6 bases; nucleotides outside the gene matches: 11. The length of the CDR3 is 15 residues. Here the CDR3 reads CASSSVTGDIAEAFF. DNA of the CDR3: TGTGCCAGCAGCTCGGTCACAGGGGATATCGCTGAAGCTTTCTTT.

This clone was observed a few times. The chain is built from TRBV14 and TRBJ1-3; 7 nucleotides agree with TRBD1. Trimming cost V 2 bases and J 0 bases; bases outside gene matches: 4. The CDR3 sequence is 16 residues long. CDR1 and CDR2 (germline): SGHDN, FVKESK. The DNA of the CDR3 is TGTGCCAGCAGCCAAAGGTCAGGGGGCTCTGGAAACACCATATATTTT. It codes for CASSQRSGGSGNTIYF.

The chain is built from TRBV10-2 and TRBJ1-2; no reliable D call. The germline V gene has CDR1 WSHSY and CDR2 SAAADI. The CDR3 covers 14 residues. Deletions cut 4 bases from V and 4 bases from J, with 13 bases between. CDR3 residues: CASSAGKERYGYTF. The DNA of the CDR3 is TGCGCCAGCAGTGCGGGGAAAGAACGCTATGGCTACACCTTC.

The sample holds a few counts of this clone. The rearrangement links TRBV4-3 to TRBJ2-5; 11 nucleotides line up with TRBD2. V was clipped by 4 bases and J by 4 bases; unmatched bases: 5. Germline CDR1 reads LGHNA; CDR2 reads YSLEER. The CDR3 runs to 15 residues. The CDR3 DNA follows: TGCGCCAGCAGCCGGAGGCTAGCGGGGGGAGAGACCCAGTACTTC. This codes for CASSRRLAGGETQYF.

This chain uses TRBV19 with TRBJ2-4; no firm D call. The V end lost 9 bases, the J end lost 0 bases, and 15 bases lay between the germline ends. CDR3 length: 15 residues. CDR1 is LNHDA, CDR2 SQIVND, per germline (reference sequence). CDR3 in amino acids: CASGDSALAKNIQYF. The DNA for the CDR3 is TGTGCCAGCGGTGACTCAGCCTTAGCCAAAAACATTCAGTACTTC.

This clone is a singleton in its sample. The J gene is TRBJ1-2, the V gene TRBV10-3, with TRBD1 matching 9 bases. V lost 7 bases and J lost 7; bases outside the gene matches: 10. This CDR3 region has 14 residues. The germline V gene has CDR1 ENHRY and CDR2 SYGVKD. DNA for the CDR3: TGTGCCATCAAAACAGGGGGCGCTGCAGTTGGCTACACCTTC. As protein: CAIKTGGAAVGYTF.

The CDR3 sequence: CASSFLASGSTDTQYF. CDR3 in DNA: TGTGCCAGCAGCTTCCTCGCTAGCGGCAGCACAGATACGCAGTATTTT. The genes are TRBV11-2 and TRBJ2-3; 7 bases match TRBD2. CDR1 SGHAT and CDR2 FQNNGV come from the germline V gene. This CDR3 is 16 amino acids long. V lost 3 bases, J lost 0 bases, and 6 bases stayed unmatched.

This clone appeared a single time. This chain joins TRBV4-2 and TRBJ2-2; 7 nucleotides align to TRBD1. This CDR3 has 16 residues. Germline V CDR1 and CDR2: LGHNA, YNFKEQ. With V trimmed by 4 bases and J by 0 bases, 5 bases remained unmatched. CDR3 in DNA: TGTGCCAGCAGCCCTTATGGACAGGCGAACACCGGGGAGCTGTTTTTT. Translated: CASSPYGQANTGELFF.

This clone is a singleton in its sample. This chain links TRBV7-3 with TRBJ2-3; weak D call: TRBD2 (7 bases). CDR3 size: 18 residues. Trimming left V 2 bases short and J 0 bases short, with 18 bases between. Per germline, CDR1 SGHTA and CDR2 FQGTGA. CDR3 residues: CASSLALRGGASTDTQYF. The CDR3 nucleotides are TGTGCCAGCAGCTTAGCACTCAGGGGAGGGGCTAGCACAGATACGCAGTATTTT.

The chain joins TRBV5-5 to TRBJ1-1; 7 positions match TRBD1. Trimming removed 4 bases from V and 2 bases from J; junction bases left unmatched: 8. The CDR3 sequence is 15 residues long. The germline CDR1 and CDR2 sequences are SGHKS and YYEKEE (reference sequence). This CDR3 is CASSPRTGVNTEAFF. The CDR3 nucleotides are TGTGCCAGCAGCCCTCGGACAGGTGTTAACACTGAAGCTTTCTTT.

CDR3 coding DNA: TGTGCCAGCAGCGGGGGGACAGGAGGGCTTTCTGGCTACACCTTC. This translates into CASSGGTGGLSGYTF. The chain links TRBV9 to TRBJ1-2, with TRBD1 matching over 8 bases. The junction had 11 bases not matched to a gene; V was cut back by 3 bases and J by 7 bases. From germline, CDR1 is SGDLS and CDR2 YYNGEE. This CDR3 contains 15 residues.

The V call is TRBV19, the J call TRBJ1-5; unclear D gene. Germline CDR1 LNHDA, CDR2 SQIVND (reference sequence). CDR3 length: 14 amino acids. V lost 5 bases, J lost 3 bases, and 11 bases lay in between. The DNA for the CDR3 is TGTGCCAGTAGTGGTATGGGCGACAATCAGCCCCAGCATTTT. This encodes CASSGMGDNQPQHF.

This chain connects TRBV7-8 to TRBJ1-4, with 9 bases lining up with TRBD1. With 5 bases clipped from V and 5 bases from J, the junction kept 6 bases outside the gene matches. Germline V lookup: CDR1 SGHVS, CDR2 FQNEAQ. The CDR3 runs 15 residues. The CDR3 sequence is CASSIRTGENEKLFF. The CDR3 nucleotides read TGTGCCAGCAGCATCCGGACAGGGGAAAATGAAAAACTGTTTTTT.

J is TRBJ1-2 and V is TRBV5-6; a possible D gene is TRBD1 (6 bases). Trimming pared 4 bases from V and 7 bases from J, leaving 14 bases between. This CDR3 comprises 13 residues. From germline, CDR1 is SGHDT and CDR2 YYEEEE. The CDR3 DNA reads as TGTGCCAGCAGCCTCCTGGGGGCTGGTGGCTACACCTTC. This codes for CASSLLGAGGYTF.

CDR3 sequence reads: CASSATPAGNTIYF. The CDR3 bases are TGTGCCAGCAGCGCGACTCCAGCTGGAAACACCATATATTTT. This chain uses TRBV2 with TRBJ1-3; D gene uncertain. The CDR3 loop spans 14 amino acids. Germline V gene lookup returns CDR1 SNHLY and CDR2 FYNNEI. Trimming removed 6 bases from V and 2 bases from J, with 11 bases in between.

The chain joins TRBV29-1 to TRBJ1-1, with D unresolved. CDR3 length: 12 residues. Per the germline V gene, CDR1 is SQVTM and CDR2 is ANQGSEA. Trimming left V 4 bases short and J 1 base short, with 7 bases between. CDR3 region: CSVVSGNTEAFF. The CDR3 DNA sequence: TGCAGCGTTGTGTCAGGGAACACTGAAGCTTTCTTT.

The J gene is TRBJ1-4, the V gene TRBV18; D unclear. Germline CDR1 KGHSH, CDR2 LQKENI. The CDR3 is 14 residues long. The V end lost 3 bases, the J end lost 8 bases, and 13 bases lay between the germline ends. CDR3 bases: TGTGCCAGCTCACCGGGCTTCTACGAGGAAAAACTGTTTTTT. This translates into CASSPGFYEEKLFF.

This clone was seen just once. The identical CDR3 is also encoded by other nucleotide sequences in the sample. The V gene is TRBV30, the J gene TRBJ1-2; 9 nucleotides agree with TRBD1. There are 13 residues in the CDR3. J gave up 10 bases and V 5 bases, and 11 bases lay outside the gene matches. Per the germline V gene, CDR1 is GTSNPN and CDR2 is SVGIG (reference sequence). This CDR3 reads CAWEGQGMSDYTF. CDR3 coding DNA: TGTGCCTGGGAAGGACAGGGGATGTCGGACTACACCTTC.

The J gene is TRBJ2-5, the V gene TRBV29-1, with D possibly matching TRBD1 (6 bases). CDR3 length: 15 residues. Trimming pared 6 bases from V and 1 base from J, leaving 18 bases between. Germline loops: CDR1 SQVTM, CDR2 ANQGSEA. CDR3 DNA sequence: TGCAGCGTGGGGAGAGTGACAGGTATCCAAGAGACCCAGTACTTC. It encodes CSVGRVTGIQETQYF. The full variable domain, completed using reference TRBV29-1 and TRBJ2-5, is SAVISQKPSRDICQRGTSLTIQCQVDSQVTMMFWYRQQPGQSLTLIATANQGSEATYESGFVIDKFPISRPNLTFSTLTVSNMSPEDSSIYLCSVGRVTGIQETQYFGPGTRLLVL.

This clone was picked up a small number of times. This rearrangement joins TRBV12-5 to TRBJ1-4; D remains ambiguous. The germline CDR1 and CDR2 sequences are LGHNT and FRNRAP. Trimming cost V 0 bases and J 8 bases, with 13 bases left between them. The length of the CDR3 is 15 residues. Written as DNA, the CDR3 is TGTGCTAGTGGTTTGGTACTTGGGCAGTTCGAAAAACTGTTTTTT. It codes for CASGLVLGQFEKLFF. Full variable domain (missing parts from reference TRBV12-5 and TRBJ1-4): DARVTQTPRHKVTEMGQEVTMRCQPILGHNTVFWYRQTMMQGLELLAYFRNRAPLDDSGMPKDRFSAEMPDATLATLKIQPSEPRDSAVYFCASGLVLGQFEKLFFGSGTQLSVL.